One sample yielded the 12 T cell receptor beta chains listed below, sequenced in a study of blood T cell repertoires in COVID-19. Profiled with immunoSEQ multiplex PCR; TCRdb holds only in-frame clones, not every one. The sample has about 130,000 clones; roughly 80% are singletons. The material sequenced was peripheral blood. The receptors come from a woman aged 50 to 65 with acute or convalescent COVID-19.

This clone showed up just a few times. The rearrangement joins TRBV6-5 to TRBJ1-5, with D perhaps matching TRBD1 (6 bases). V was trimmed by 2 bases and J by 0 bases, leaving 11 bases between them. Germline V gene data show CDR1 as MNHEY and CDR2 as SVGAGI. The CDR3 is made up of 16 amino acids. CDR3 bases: TGTGCCAGCAGTTACGCCCCAGGGGTTAGCAATCAGCCCCAGCATTTT. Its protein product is CASSYAPGVSNQPQHF.

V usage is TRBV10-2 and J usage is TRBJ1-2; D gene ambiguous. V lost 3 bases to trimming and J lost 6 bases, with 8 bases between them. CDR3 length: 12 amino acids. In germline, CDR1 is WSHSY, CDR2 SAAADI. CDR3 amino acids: CASSDLANGYTF. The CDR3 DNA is TGCGCCAGCAGTGACCTGGCAAATGGCTACACCTTC.

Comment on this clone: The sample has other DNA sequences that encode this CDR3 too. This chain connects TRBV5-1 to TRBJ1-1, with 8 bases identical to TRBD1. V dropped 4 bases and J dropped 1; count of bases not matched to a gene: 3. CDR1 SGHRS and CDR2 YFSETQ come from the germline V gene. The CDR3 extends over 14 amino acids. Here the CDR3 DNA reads TGCGCCAGCAGCGGAACAGGGGGGAACACTGAAGCTTTCTTT. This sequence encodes CASSGTGGNTEAFF.

The CDR3 spells CASSMGQVSTEAFF. CDR3 in DNA: TGTGCCAGCAGTATGGGACAGGTGAGCACTGAAGCTTTCTTT. This rearrangement joins TRBV2 to TRBJ1-1, with TRBD1 matching 8 bases. CDR1 is SNHLY, CDR2 FYNNEI, per germline. J lost 4 bases, V lost 5 bases, and 6 bases had no gene match. The CDR3 sequence is 14 residues long.

The CDR3 loop reads CASSPGGSTNTGELFF. DNA of the CDR3: TGTGCCAGCAGCCCGGGGGGTTCGACGAACACCGGGGAGCTGTTTTTT. This chain connects TRBV3-1 (or the pseudogene TRBV3-2) to TRBJ2-2; 7 bases are a match to TRBD2. This CDR3 contains 16 residues. Trimming took 4 bases from V and 0 from J; bases not matched to a gene: 5. CDR1 is LGHDT and CDR2 is YNNKEL in the germline V gene (reference sequence).

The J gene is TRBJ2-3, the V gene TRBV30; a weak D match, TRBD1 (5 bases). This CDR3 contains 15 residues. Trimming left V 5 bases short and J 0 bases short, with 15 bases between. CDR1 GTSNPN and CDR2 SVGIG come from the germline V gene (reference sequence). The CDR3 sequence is CAWADTSISTDTQYF. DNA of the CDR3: TGTGCCTGGGCGGACACATCAATAAGCACAGATACGCAGTATTTT.

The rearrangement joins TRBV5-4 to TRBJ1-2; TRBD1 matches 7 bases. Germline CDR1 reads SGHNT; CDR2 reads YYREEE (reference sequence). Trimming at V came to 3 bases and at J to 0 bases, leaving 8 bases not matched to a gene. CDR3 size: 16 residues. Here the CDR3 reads CASSSFGTDANYGYTF. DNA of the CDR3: TGTGCCAGCAGCTCCTTTGGGACAGATGCTAACTATGGCTACACCTTC.

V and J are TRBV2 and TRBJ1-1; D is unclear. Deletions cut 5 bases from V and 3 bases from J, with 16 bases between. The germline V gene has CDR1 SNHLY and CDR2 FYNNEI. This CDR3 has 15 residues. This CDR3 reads CASSLVELRDTEAFF. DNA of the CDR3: TGTGCCAGCAGTCTCGTTGAACTTCGGGACACTGAAGCTTTCTTT. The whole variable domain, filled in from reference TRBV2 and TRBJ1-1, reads EPEVTQTPSHQVTQMGQEVILRCVPISNHLYFYWYRQILGQKVEFLVSFYNNEISEKSEIFDDQFSVERPDGSNFTLKIRSTKLEDSAMYFCASSLVELRDTEAFFGQGTRLTVV.

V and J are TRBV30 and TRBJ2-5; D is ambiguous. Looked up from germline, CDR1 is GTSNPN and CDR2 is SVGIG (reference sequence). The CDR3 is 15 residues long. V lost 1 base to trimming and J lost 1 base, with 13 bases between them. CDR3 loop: CAWSADRQFQETQYF. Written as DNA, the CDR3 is TGTGCCTGGAGTGCCGATCGCCAGTTCCAAGAGACCCAGTACTTC. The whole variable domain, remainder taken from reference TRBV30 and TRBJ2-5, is SQTIHQWPATLVQPVGSPLSLECTVEGTSNPNLYWYRQAAGRGLQLLFYSVGIGQISSEVPQNLSASRPQDRQFILSSKKLLLSDSGFYLCAWSADRQFQETQYFGPGTRLLVL.

The CDR3 coding sequence is TGTGCCAGCAGTTTACTGGGACAGGTTCGGGAAAAACTGTTTTTT. Translated, it gives CASSLLGQVREKLFF. The chain uses TRBV27 and TRBJ1-4; 8 bases are shared with TRBD1. This CDR3 has 15 residues. After removal of 2 bases from V and 8 bases from J, the junction contained 7 bases not matched to a gene. From germline, CDR1 is MNHEY and CDR2 SMNVEV (reference sequence).

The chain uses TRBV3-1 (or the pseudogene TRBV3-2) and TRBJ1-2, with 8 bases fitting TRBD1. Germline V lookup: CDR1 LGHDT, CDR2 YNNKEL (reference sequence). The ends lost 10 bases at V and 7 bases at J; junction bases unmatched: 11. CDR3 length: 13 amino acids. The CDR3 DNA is TGTGCCACCGGGGACAGGTCGCCGAGTGGCTACACCTTC. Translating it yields CATGDRSPSGYTF.

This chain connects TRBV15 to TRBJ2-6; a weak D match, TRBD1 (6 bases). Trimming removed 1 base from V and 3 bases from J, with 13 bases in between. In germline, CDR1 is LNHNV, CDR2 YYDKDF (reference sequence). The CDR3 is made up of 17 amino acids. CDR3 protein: CATSRGGQGGGANVLTF. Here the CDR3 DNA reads TGTGCCACCAGCAGAGGGGGGCAGGGCGGTGGGGCCAACGTCCTGACTTTC. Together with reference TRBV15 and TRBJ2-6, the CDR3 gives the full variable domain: DAMVIQNPRYQVTQFGKPVTLSCSQTLNHNVMYWYQQKSSQAPKLLFHYYDKDFNNEADTPDNFQSRRPNTSFCFLDIRSPGLGDTAMYLCATSRGGQGGGANVLTFGAGSRLTVL.